The rows below give T cell receptor beta chains drawn from one sample of a study of CD8+ T cells in alopecia areata. Sequenced by immunoSEQ multiplex PCR; TCRdb stores in-frame clones only, minus some. The table records under 150,000 clones, under 65% of them present only once. Sequences were derived from CD4+ T cells sorted from blood, sampled at week 4, from a patient treated with tofacitinib. The receptors were sampled from a human donor with alopecia areata. Each CDR3 is given with its conserved first and last residue. D genes are given only for firm matches. The listing skips clone size in some rows; elsewhere it reads once, few, many or a size class.

abundance	d_gene	v_gene	j_gene	CDR3nt	CDR3aa
few	TRBD1	TRBV10-2	TRBJ2-5	TGCGCCAGCAGACGCGGACAGGGCGGAGAGACCCAGTACTTC	CASRRGQGGETQYF
-	TRBD1	TRBV30	TRBJ2-7	TGTGCCTGGGGCGGGCGGGCAGGGGGCGTCTCCGAGCAGTACTTC	CAWGGRAGGVSEQYF
-	-	TRBV4-2	TRBJ2-3	TGTGCCAGCAGCCAGGGGACCGGTACAGATACGCAGTATTTT	CASSQGTGTDTQYF
-	-	TRBV5-6	TRBJ1-2	TGTGCCAGCAGCTTTGACAGGTTTCCGGGCTACACCTTC	CASSFDRFPGYTF
few	-	TRBV6-6	TRBJ1-5	TGTGCCAGCAGTACCCCTCCTTTCGGAAGCAATCAGCCCCAGCATTTT	CASSTPPFGSNQPQHF
-	-	TRBV30	TRBJ1-5	TGTGCCTGGAGTCCCGACTCGGGTGGACAGCCCCAGCATTTT	CAWSPDSGGQPQHF
few	TRBD1	TRBV2	TRBJ1-5	TGTGCCAGCACCAGCGGACAGGGGGCGGGTCAGCCCCAGCATTTT	CASTSGQGAGQPQHF
-	TRBD2	TRBV7-2	TRBJ2-7	TGTGCCAGCAGCTTAGGTCGCGGGAGAGAAGCCTACGAGCAGTACTTC	CASSLGRGREAYEQYF
-	TRBD2	TRBV29-1	TRBJ2-7	TGCAGCGTTGAGCGGGGGAGCTACGAGCAGTACTTC	CSVERGSYEQYF
-	TRBD1	TRBV19	TRBJ2-1	TGTGCCAGTAGTATGCGGCAGGGGGCGCGGTATGAGCAGTTCTTC	CASSMRQGARYEQFF
-	TRBD2	TRBV6-6	TRBJ2-5	TGTGCCAGCAGCCCTGGAGCGGGGGAAAAGACCCAGTACTTC	CASSPGAGEKTQYF
-	-	TRBV30	TRBJ2-1	TGTGCCTGGAGTTCGATCTCCTACAATGAGCAGTTCTTC	CAWSSISYNEQFF
few	TRBD1	TRBV5-1	TRBJ2-6	TGCGCCAGCAGCCCACAGGGGAGCTCTGGGGCCAACGTCCTGACTTTC	CASSPQGSSGANVLTF
-	-	TRBV30	TRBJ2-6	TGTGCCTGGAGTGCGTTCCAAGGACCCTCGTTGGCTGGGGCCAACGTCCTGACTTTC	CAWSAFQGPSLAGANVLTF
few	-	TRBV30	TRBJ1-2	TGTGCCTGGGAGTTGGGGCACCTCTATGGCTACACCTTC	CAWELGHLYGYTF
-	TRBD2	TRBV4-2	TRBJ2-5	TGTGCCAGCAGCCAAGGGCTAGCGGGTGAGACCCAGTACTTC	CASSQGLAGETQYF
once	-	TRBV29-1	TRBJ1-1	TGCAGCGTTGAGGAAAATCAGAACACTGAAGCTTTCTTT	CSVEENQNTEAFF
-	-	TRBV29-1	TRBJ1-4	TGCAGCGTCGCCCGGGAGTCGGGTGAAAAACTGTTTTTT	CSVARESGEKLFF
few	-	TRBV2	TRBJ2-2	TGTGCCAGCAGTGAAGCCCTCAGGGATGGGGAGCTGTTTTTT	CASSEALRDGELFF
few	-	TRBV29-1	TRBJ1-5	TGCAGCATATTATACCGGGCCAGCAATCAGCCCCAGCATTTT	CSILYRASNQPQHF
-	TRBD1	TRBV6-5	TRBJ2-5	TGTGCCAGCAGTTACGGGGCAGGGGGCGCCCAGACCCAGTACTTC	CASSYGAGGAQTQYF
-	-	TRBV5-1	TRBJ1-5	TGCGCCAGCAGCTTGGGCCTTAATCAGCCCCAGCATTTT	CASSLGLNQPQHF
-	-	TRBV15	TRBJ2-5	TGTGCCACCAGCAGAGAGGACGGGTACCAAGAGACCCAGTACTTC	CATSREDGYQETQYF
-	-	TRBV28	TRBJ2-7	TGTGCCAGCAGTGGCCCAGGAACCTCCTACGAGCAGTACTTC	CASSGPGTSYEQYF
-	TRBD1	TRBV2	TRBJ2-7	TGTGCCAGCAGCGGGGCAGGGGGCGTCTACGAGCAGTACTTC	CASSGAGGVYEQYF
few	-	TRBV7-9	TRBJ2-7	TGTGCCAGCAGCTTAGGGGCGACTGCGGGCGAGCAGTACTTC	CASSLGATAGEQYF
-	-	TRBV7-2	TRBJ2-5	TGTGCCAGCAGCTTCGGTACAGGGCGGCGGGAGACCCAGTACTTC	CASSFGTGRRETQYF
-	TRBD1	TRBV7-2	TRBJ2-3	TGTGCCAGCAGCCCAAATACAGGGGGGGATACGCAGTATTTT	CASSPNTGGDTQYF
-	-	TRBV29-1	TRBJ2-7	TGCAGCGTTGATTCAGGGCCCGAGCAGTACTTC	CSVDSGPEQYF
once	TRBD1	TRBV29-1	TRBJ1-1	TGCAGCGTTGTTATGCCCACGGAGGACAGGGCTGGGAACACTGAAGCTTTCTTT	CSVVMPTEDRAGNTEAFF
few	-	TRBV29-1	TRBJ1-5	TGCAGCGTTGCGACAGCTCCAAATCAGCCCCAGCATTTT	CSVATAPNQPQHF
-	-	TRBV2	TRBJ2-7	TGTGCCAGCAGTGAAGTCACAAGCTACGAGCAGTACTTC	CASSEVTSYEQYF
-	TRBD1	TRBV29-1	TRBJ1-2	TGCAGCGTTGAAATGACAGGGAACTATGGCTACACCTTC	CSVEMTGNYGYTF
-	-	TRBV29-1	TRBJ1-5	TGCAGCGTCGGGCGTTCCGCTCGGTCGCTATTGCCCCAGCATTTT	CSVGRSARSLLPQHF
-	TRBD2	TRBV18	TRBJ2-1	TGTGCCAGCTCACCGGGACTAGCTGATAATGAGCAGTTCTTC	CASSPGLADNEQFF
-	-	TRBV29-1	TRBJ1-2	TGCAGCGGCTCCCTCACGGGCCTTAGAGATGGCTACACCTTC	CSGSLTGLRDGYTF
-	TRBD2	TRBV4-2	TRBJ2-7	TGTGCCAGCAGCCAAGATGTTGTGCGGGGGGGGAATCCGGTGCAGTACTTC	CASSQDVVRGGNPVQYF
-	TRBD1	TRBV18	TRBJ1-1	TGTGCCAGCTCACCACCGTTGGGACAGGGTGAAGCTTTCTTT	CASSPPLGQGEAFF
-	-	TRBV30	TRBJ1-2	TGTGCCTGGTATCTGGCAGGGACGGGCTATGGCTACACCTTC	CAWYLAGTGYGYTF
few	TRBD2	TRBV7-8	TRBJ2-5	TGTGCCAGCAGCCCAAGGGCTAGCGGGGGGACCAAGTACCAAGAGACCCAGTACTTC	CASSPRASGGTKYQETQYF
-	-	TRBV29-1	TRBJ1-1	TGCAGCGTTTTCGAGGCCAACACTGAAGCTTTCTTT	CSVFEANTEAFF
-	TRBD1	TRBV7-9	TRBJ1-5	TGTGCCAGCAGCCGGGGACAGGGGAACAATCAGCCCCAGCATTTT	CASSRGQGNNQPQHF
-	-	TRBV9	TRBJ1-2	TGTGCCAGCAGCGTAGCTCAAGGCAACTATGGCTACACCTTC	CASSVAQGNYGYTF
-	TRBD1	TRBV11-1	TRBJ1-2	TGTGCCAGCAGCCAACGGGACAGGGGTGAACACTATGGCTACACCTTC	CASSQRDRGEHYGYTF
-	-	TRBV4-3	TRBJ2-2	TGCGCCAGCAGCCAAGATGGCCAGGGGTCCGGGGAGCTGTTTTTT	CASSQDGQGSGELFF
-	-	TRBV5-6	TRBJ2-1	TGTGCCAGCAGCTCCCGTTGGGCCCGTGAGCAGTTCTTC	CASSSRWAREQFF
-	-	TRBV2	TRBJ1-1	TGTGCCACAAAAGGTACTGAAGCTTTCTTT	CATKGTEAFF
once	-	TRBV19	TRBJ2-3	TGTGCCAGTAGTATGACGGCAGGCACAGATACGCAGTATTTT	CASSMTAGTDTQYF
-	-	TRBV29-1	TRBJ1-3	TGCAGCGTTGAAAGCGGATACGGGGCGGAGGGTGGAAACACCATATATTTT	CSVESGYGAEGGNTIYF
few	-	TRBV30	TRBJ1-1	TGTGCCTGGAGTGGGGCCCGAACCCTAGACATGAACACTGAAGCTTTCTTT	CAWSGARTLDMNTEAFF
once	TRBD1	TRBV2	TRBJ1-2	TGTGCCAGCAGCTCCGACAGGGGCTATGGCTACACCTTC	CASSSDRGYGYTF
-	-	TRBV18	TRBJ2-7	TGTGCCAGCTCACTTTTCAGGGGCGGAGGGGAGCAGTACTTC	CASSLFRGGGEQYF
-	-	TRBV5-1	TRBJ1-1	TGCGCCAGCGTTAGTACAGAGAACACTGAAGCTTTCTTT	CASVSTENTEAFF
few	-	TRBV7-9	TRBJ2-7	TGTGCCAGCAGCTTTATAAAGGGGGCCTACGAGCAGTACTTC	CASSFIKGAYEQYF
-	-	TRBV9	TRBJ1-1	TGTGCCAGCAGCGTAGCCGAGACAGCGAACACTGAAGCTTTCTTT	CASSVAETANTEAFF